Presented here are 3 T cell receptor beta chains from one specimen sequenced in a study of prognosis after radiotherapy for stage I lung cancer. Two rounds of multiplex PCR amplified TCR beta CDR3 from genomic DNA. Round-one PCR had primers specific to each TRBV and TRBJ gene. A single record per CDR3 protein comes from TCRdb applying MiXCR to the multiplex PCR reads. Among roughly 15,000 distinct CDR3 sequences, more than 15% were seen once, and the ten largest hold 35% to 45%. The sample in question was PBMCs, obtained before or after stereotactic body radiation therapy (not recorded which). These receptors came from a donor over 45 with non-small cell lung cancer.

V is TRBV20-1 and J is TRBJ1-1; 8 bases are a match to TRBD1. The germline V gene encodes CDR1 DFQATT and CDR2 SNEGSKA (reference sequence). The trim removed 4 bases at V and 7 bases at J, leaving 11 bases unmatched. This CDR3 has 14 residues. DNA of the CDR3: TGCAGTGCTAACTATACAGGGGGATGGGGTGAAGCTTTCTTT. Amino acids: CSANYTGGWGEAFF.

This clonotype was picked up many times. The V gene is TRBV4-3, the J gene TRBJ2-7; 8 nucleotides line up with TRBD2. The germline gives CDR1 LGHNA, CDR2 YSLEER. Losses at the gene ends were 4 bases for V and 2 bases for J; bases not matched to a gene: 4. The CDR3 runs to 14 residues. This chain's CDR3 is CASSLLAGTYEQYF. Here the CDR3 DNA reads TGCGCCAGCAGCCTTTTAGCGGGAACCTACGAGCAGTACTTC.

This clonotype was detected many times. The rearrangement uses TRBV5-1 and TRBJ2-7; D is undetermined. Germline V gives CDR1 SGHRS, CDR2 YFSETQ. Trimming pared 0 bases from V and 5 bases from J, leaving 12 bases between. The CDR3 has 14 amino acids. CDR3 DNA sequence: TGCGCCAGCAGCTTGGGCGGATTCGATGACGAGCAGTACGTC. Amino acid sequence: CASSLGGFDDEQYV.